The next 3 T cell receptor beta chains were all read from a single sample in a study of blood T cells in healthy people across ages. A sample-barcoded 5' primer and a J-beta primer mix were used in a second PCR of about 7 to 12 cycles. Each CDR3 protein is one row after TCRdb ran MiXCR on the 5' RACE reads. The table includes 1.6 million or so distinct CDR3 sequences, roughly a third detected once. The sample was blood. Receptors originate from a woman aged 25 to 39 in good health.

In this sample, this clonotype turned up many times. The chain combines TRBV20-1 with TRBJ1-1; D is unresolved. Germline-derived CDR1 and CDR2 are DFQATT and SNEGSKA (reference sequence). Trimming removed 3 bases from V and 1 base from J, with 6 bases in between. This CDR3 spans 12 amino acids. CDR3 sequence (DNA): TGCAGTGCTAGTCGACAGAACACTGAAGCTTTCTTT. It yields the protein CSASRQNTEAFF.

This clonotype was counted between two and nine times. This chain uses TRBV25-1 with TRBJ1-5; 7 bases are shared with TRBD1. Germline V gene data show CDR1 as MGHDK and CDR2 as SYGVNS. J gave up 0 bases and V 5 bases, and 16 bases lay outside the gene matches. CDR3 size: 19 residues. The chain's CDR3 is CASSLMRGQSLNSNQPQHF. The CDR3 DNA is TGTGCCAGCAGTCTAATGAGGGGACAGAGCCTAAATAGCAATCAGCCCCAGCATTTT.

The chain has TRBV28 and TRBJ2-7; D is possibly TRBD1 (5 bases). This CDR3 comprises 14 residues. Germline lookup yields CDR1 MDHEN and CDR2 SYDVKM. Between the trimmed V and J ends, which lost 5 bases and 5 bases, there was a span of 16 bases. This CDR3 is CASSGRGKRNEQYF. In nucleotides, the CDR3 is TGTGCCAGCAGTGGAAGGGGCAAGAGGAACGAGCAGTACTTC.